Listed below are T cell receptor beta chains from one sample, sequenced in a study of cytomegalovirus exposure and HLA in healthy donors. The table came from immunoSEQ multiplex PCR; TCRdb's copy has only in-frame clones and leaves some out. The table includes about 49,000 clones, approximately 93% detected once. Source material: PBMCs. The receptors derive from a woman aged 18-29 years in good health and CMV-seropositive. Each CDR3 is given with its conserved first and last residue. D genes are given only for firm matches. For some rows the clone size is stated as once, few or many, or as a class when expanded; others skip it.

D,size,V,J,CDR3,DNA
.,.,TRBV19,TRBJ1-2,CASSDVGIGFRSGYTF,TGTGCCAGTAGTGACGTCGGAATCGGGTTTCGATCTGGCTACACCTTC
TRBD1,once,TRBV5-4,TRBJ2-3,CASSLTGGSPDTQYF,TGTGCCAGCAGCTTGACAGGGGGGAGTCCAGATACGCAGTATTTT
.,.,TRBV27,TRBJ2-3,CASRIDRRTDTQYF,TGTGCCAGCAGAATAGACAGGCGCACAGATACGCAGTATTTT
TRBD2,.,TRBV11-3,TRBJ2-5,CASAGTSGGYQETQYF,TGTGCCAGCGCGGGGACTAGCGGGGGGTACCAAGAGACCCAGTACTTC
TRBD1,.,TRBV5-1,TRBJ1-1,CASSYTTGGTEAFF,TGCGCCAGCAGCTATACTACAGGGGGCACTGAAGCTTTCTTT
.,few,TRBV27,TRBJ2-3,CASSLSGYTDTQYF,TGTGCCAGCAGTTTAAGCGGTTACACAGATACGCAGTATTTT
TRBD1,.,TRBV5-1,TRBJ1-6,CASSSTGQNSPLHF,TGCGCCAGCAGCTCCACGGGACAGAATTCACCCCTCCACTTT
.,.,TRBV4-3,TRBJ2-7,CASSRGGEQYF,TGCGCCAGCAGCCGGGGCGGCGAGCAGTACTTC
TRBD2,.,TRBV27,TRBJ2-1,CASWLAGSYNEQFF,TGTGCCAGCTGGTTAGCGGGATCATACAATGAGCAGTTCTTC
.,.,TRBV6-1,TRBJ1-1,CASSEVGGTNTEAFF,TGTGCCAGCAGTGAAGTTGGGGGGACGAACACTGAAGCTTTCTTT
TRBD1,.,TRBV11-2,TRBJ1-6,CASSLPGTGNSPLHF,TGTGCCAGCAGCTTACCCGGGACAGGGAATTCACCCCTCCACTTT
.,.,TRBV6-4,TRBJ2-1,CASSDSIRGSYEQFF,TGTGCCAGCAGTGACTCGATAAGGGGATCTTATGAGCAGTTCTTC
.,.,TRBV5-8,TRBJ1-5,CASSLATANQPQHF,TGTGCCAGCAGCTTGGCGACAGCAAATCAGCCCCAGCATTTT
TRBD2,few,TRBV2,TRBJ2-1,CASKLAENNEQFF,TGTGCCAGCAAGCTAGCGGAGAACAATGAGCAGTTCTTC
.,.,TRBV7-9,TRBJ1-1,CASSFLLLRNTEAFF,TGTGCCAGCAGCTTCCTCCTTCTTCGGAACACTGAAGCTTTCTTT
.,.,TRBV21-1,TRBJ2-7,CASSNLAGGIGAYEQYF,TGTGCCAGCAGCAATCTAGCGGGAGGGATAGGGGCCTACGAGCAGTACTTC
TRBD1,.,TRBV28,TRBJ2-7,CASSSPGTGTYEQYF,TGTGCCAGCAGTTCGCCCGGGACAGGGACCTACGAGCAGTACTTC
.,.,TRBV5-6,TRBJ2-1,CASRSGQSSYNEQFF,TGTGCCAGCAGATCTGGGCAAAGCTCCTACAATGAGCAGTTCTTC
TRBD1,.,TRBV5-4,TRBJ1-2,CASTPLTGNGYTF,TGTGCCAGCACCCCTCTGACAGGGAATGGCTACACCTTC
TRBD1,.,TRBV5-1,TRBJ1-1,CASSLGQGFNTEAFF,TGCGCCAGCAGCTTGGGACAGGGATTTAACACTGAAGCTTTCTTT
TRBD2,.,TRBV29-1,TRBJ2-1,CSASPGLASYNEQFF,TGCAGCGCTAGCCCGGGACTAGCTTCGTACAATGAGCAGTTCTTC
.,.,TRBV19,TRBJ1-1,CASSFRNTEAFF,TGTGCCAGTAGCTTCAGGAACACTGAAGCTTTCTTT
TRBD1,.,TRBV28,TRBJ1-1,CASSPNRGSRNTEAFF,TGTGCCAGCAGTCCTAACAGGGGTAGTAGGAACACTGAAGCTTTCTTT
.,.,TRBV9,TRBJ1-2,CASSVGLYGYTF,TGTGCCAGCAGCGTGGGCCTCTATGGCTACACCTTC
TRBD1,.,TRBV28,TRBJ1-5,CAGAHRGTQPQHF,TGTGCCGGAGCCCACAGGGGGACTCAGCCCCAGCATTTT
TRBD2,.,TRBV4-1,TRBJ2-3,CASSQGAGLGEDTQYF,TGCGCCAGCAGCCAAGGAGCCGGACTAGGGGAAGATACGCAGTATTTT
.,.,TRBV18,TRBJ2-1,CASSPRRSGTYNEQFF,TGTGCCAGCTCACCACGACGCAGCGGGACATACAATGAGCAGTTCTTC
.,.,TRBV18,TRBJ1-2,CASSPTPTNYGYTF,TGTGCCAGCTCTCCGACACCGACTAACTATGGCTACACCTTC
TRBD2,.,TRBV2,TRBJ2-7,CASSGDSGRPLGYEQYF,TGTGCCAGCAGTGGGGATAGCGGGAGGCCACTCGGGTACGAGCAGTACTTC
.,.,TRBV11-3,TRBJ2-5,CASSRRDQETQYF,TGTGCCAGCAGTAGGAGAGACCAAGAGACCCAGTACTTC
TRBD2,.,TRBV10-3,TRBJ2-5,CAISESSGYPGGEETQYF,TGTGCCATCAGTGAGTCCAGTGGCTACCCGGGGGGTGAAGAGACCCAGTACTTC
TRBD2,once,TRBV27,TRBJ2-2,CASSWAGRAGTGELFF,TGTGCCAGCAGTTGGGCCGGGAGGGCCGGTACCGGGGAGCTGTTTTTT
TRBD2,.,TRBV5-1,TRBJ2-1,CASSPASGGSYNEQFF,TGCGCCAGCAGCCCCGCTAGCGGGGGCTCCTACAATGAGCAGTTCTTC
TRBD2,.,TRBV30,TRBJ2-7,CAWRPGLAGREQYF,TGTGCCTGGAGACCGGGACTAGCGGGAAGGGAGCAGTACTTC
TRBD2,.,TRBV29-1,TRBJ2-3,CSVVGWEGATDTQYF,TGCAGCGTTGTCGGGTGGGAGGGCGCTACAGATACGCAGTATTTT
.,.,TRBV6-1,TRBJ2-7,CASSGSETYEQYF,TGTGCCAGCAGCGGTAGCGAGACCTACGAGCAGTACTTC
TRBD1,once,TRBV29-1,TRBJ1-1,CSVQRDRNLHTEAFF,TGCAGCGTTCAAAGGGACAGGAATCTGCACACTGAAGCTTTCTTT